The clone carrying this T cell receptor beta chain was picked up many times. TCRdb called the 5' RACE reads again in MiXCR, with one record for every CDR3 protein. The sample yields just under 600,000 distinct CDR3 sequences, roughly 14% seen once. This record comes from a study of T cells after yellow fever vaccination. Turning to the study itself: Fractions of low cell number were prepared using SMART-Seq v4 Ultra Low Input.

CDR3 length: 11 amino acids. The germline V and J ends were trimmed by 6 bases and 4 bases, with 7 bases remaining between them. The chain joins TRBV12-3 or TRBV12-4 to TRBJ2-7, with D unclear. This TCR was recovered from a man in his thirties or forties who received the YFV17D yellow fever vaccine. The specimen comprised PBMCs, sampled on the day of the yellow fever booster vaccination. The CDR3 reads CASSVGYEQYF. The CDR3 DNA reads as TGTGCCAGCAGCGTGGGTTACGAGCAGTACTTC.